This T cell receptor (beta chain) was profiled in a study of T cell responses to AZD1222 COVID-19 vaccine. A note on this clone: Antigen unknown.

Notes on the study in general: Dominant CD4 TCR responses targeted spike regions 160-218 and 743-854. Donor demographics were predominantly white British with a female majority; clonal diversity may be underestimated. Reportedly, nearly half of unique spike TCRs recognized epitopes outside B.1.351/B.1.1.7 mutations.

Generated by immunoSEQ multiplex PCR, the TCRdb table keeps only in-frame clones and is missing some. Altogether roughly 140,000 clones are present, approximately 92% being singletons, with the ten largest covering approximately 1.5%. In germline, CDR1 is MGHRA, CDR2 YSYEKL. The CDR3 length is 17 residues. Trimming took off 3 bases at V and 1 base at J, with 18 bases between the two ends. The material sequenced was peripheral blood, taken on day 0 of AZD1222 vaccination. The chain employs TRBV4-1 and TRBJ1-2, with D maybe TRBD1 (5 bases). The receptor comes from an adult in good health. The CDR3 DNA sequence: TGCGCCAGCAGCCACGGGTTCGCAGGGTCCCTTAACTATGGCTACACCTTC. Translated, it gives CASSHGFAGSLNYGYTF.